This T cell receptor (beta chain) stems from a study of blood T cell repertoires in COVID-19. Study summary: From the United States, Italy and Spain came samples of acute and convalescent COVID-19. The cDNA or gDNA used as material had been derived from T cells, B-cell-depleted T cells, or PBMCs.

Original data processing: Amplifying reference gene primers gave estimates of nucleated cell counts. The protocol was immunoSEQ multiplex PCR, while the TCRdb copy is restricted to in-frame clones and leaves out a portion. V and J calls and clone size are those listed in that table; D and trimming were worked out from the DNA. The sample has 88,000 or so clones, around 86% seen once. This CDR3 contains 15 residues. CDR1 and CDR2 (germline): SNHLY, FYNNEI. The junction had 4 bases not matched to a gene; V was cut back by 1 base and J by 3 bases. Material for sequencing was peripheral blood. The chain carries TRBV2 and TRBJ2-7, with TRBD2 identical over 9 bases. The receptor comes from a man aged 60 to 69 with acute or convalescent COVID-19. The CDR3 DNA sequence: TGTGCCAGCAGTGAAGGGCTAGCGGGATACTACGAGCAGTACTTC. As protein: CASSEGLAGYYEQYF. Together with reference TRBV2 and TRBJ2-7, the CDR3 gives the full variable domain: EPEVTQTPSHQVTQMGQEVILRCVPISNHLYFYWYRQILGQKVEFLVSFYNNEISEKSEIFDDQFSVERPDGSNFTLKIRSTKLEDSAMYFCASSEGLAGYYEQYFGPGTRLTVT.